This T cell receptor (beta chain) came from a study of shared clonotypes between healthy human individuals. Produced via immunoSEQ multiplex PCR; TCRdb's table is partial and in-frame only. In the table there are 730,000 or so clones, approximately 75% of which are singletons. The source of this sequence is a woman aged 25-40 years in good health. The sequencing sample was made of memory CD4+ T cells sorted from blood. The subset: CD45RA-negative fraction.

In DNA form, the CDR3 reads TGTGCCAGCATCTCAGATGTGGGCGGGGAGCTGTTTTTT. Translating gives CASISDVGGELFF. The gene calls are TRBV2 and TRBJ2-2; D is undetermined. CDR1 is SNHLY and CDR2 is FYNNEI in the germline V gene. Trimming removed 7 bases from V and 7 bases from J, with 13 bases in between. The CDR3 is 13 residues long.